The source of this T cell receptor beta chain is a study of vaccination effects on CD4 cells after COVID-19. The culture ran for 10 days, and then CD4+ T cells were isolated. The V segment lost 1 base and the J segment 5 bases; nucleotides outside the gene matches: 2. The CDR3 has 15 amino acids. The germline gives CDR1 LGHDT, CDR2 YNNKEL (reference sequence). Using immunoSEQ multiplex PCR, the repertoire was profiled, and TCRdb retains in-frame clones only, with some absent. This table has about 37,000 clones, around 74% appearing once. To note about this clone: Its target is unknown.

Sequencing used CD4+ T cells from PBMCs cultured without peptide, obtained before COVID-19 vaccination. The source of this sequence is a human donor who received a COVID-19 vaccine. The chain combines TRBV3-1 (or the pseudogene TRBV3-2) with TRBJ2-7, with 13 bases that match TRBD2. CDR3 in DNA: TGTGCCAGCAGCCAAGGCGGGACTAGCGGGGACGAGCAGTACTTC. Translated, it gives CASSQGGTSGDEQYF.